The rows below give T cell receptor beta chains drawn from one sample of a study of blood T cell repertoires in COVID-19. The table came from immunoSEQ multiplex PCR; TCRdb's copy has only in-frame clones and leaves some out. The sample has 200,000 to 300,000 clones; 81% are singletons. Specimen: peripheral blood. These receptors came from a woman of 80 years or more with COVID-19, enrolled during active disease. The CDR3 runs from the conserved cysteine through the conserved F or W. Each record gives: J gene, D gene, clone size, V gene, CDR3 DNA, CDR3 protein. The D gene is left open where the match is weak. Rows give clone size only sometimes, using once, few, many, or a class for an expanded clone.

J: TRBJ1-1
D: NA
size: NA
V: TRBV5-1
DNA: TGCGCCAGCAGCCCGGGAGGGGAGAACACTGAAGCTTTCTTT
CDR3: CASSPGGENTEAFF

J: TRBJ1-2
D: NA
size: NA
V: TRBV3-1/TRBV3-2
DNA: TGTGCCAGCAGCTCTAAACAGGGAGCTTTGAGCTGGGGCTACACCTTC
CDR3: CASSSKQGALSWGYTF

J: TRBJ1-2
D: TRBD1
size: NA
V: TRBV5-1
DNA: TGCGCCAGCAGCTTGCCCACGACAGGGTCCGACTATGGCTACACCTTC
CDR3: CASSLPTTGSDYGYTF

J: TRBJ2-3
D: TRBD1
size: NA
V: TRBV11-2
DNA: TGTGCCAGCAGCTTTGGGACCCCGACCAGGGGGCGCACAGATACGCAGTATTTT
CDR3: CASSFGTPTRGRTDTQYF

J: TRBJ2-3
D: TRBD2
size: NA
V: TRBV7-6
DNA: TGTGCCAGCAGCTTTCTAACTAGCGGGGGCTTAGATACGCAGTATTTT
CDR3: CASSFLTSGGLDTQYF

J: TRBJ2-1
D: NA
size: once
V: TRBV6-2/TRBV6-3
DNA: TGTGCCAGCAGTTACGCGGGGTTCGATGAGCAGTTCTTC
CDR3: CASSYAGFDEQFF

J: TRBJ2-7
D: TRBD2
size: NA
V: TRBV28
DNA: TGTGCCAGTAGTCGGAAGGGATATTTAGCGGGGGCCACCTACGAGCAGTACTTC
CDR3: CASSRKGYLAGATYEQYF

J: TRBJ2-1
D: NA
size: NA
V: TRBV5-6
DNA: TGTGCCAGCAGCTTGGGGCGGAGCTCCTACAATGAGCAGTTCTTC
CDR3: CASSLGRSSYNEQFF

J: TRBJ1-4
D: NA
size: NA
V: TRBV19
DNA: TGTGCCAGTAGTATAGAAGGAGGTCGACTGTTTTTT
CDR3: CASSIEGGRLFF

J: TRBJ2-3
D: NA
size: NA
V: TRBV5-6
DNA: TGTGCCAGCAGCTTTTCAAGCACAGATACGCAGTATTTT
CDR3: CASSFSSTDTQYF

J: TRBJ2-1
D: TRBD2
size: NA
V: TRBV7-3
DNA: TGTGCCAGCAGCCCTCTTGCGGGGGGGTACAATGAGCAGTTCTTC
CDR3: CASSPLAGGYNEQFF

J: TRBJ1-6
D: TRBD1
size: once
V: TRBV7-8
DNA: TGTGCCAGCAGCTCAGGGGGCAATAACCTCGGTTGGAATTCACCCCTCCACTTT
CDR3: CASSSGGNNLGWNSPLHF

J: TRBJ2-7
D: TRBD1
size: NA
V: TRBV6-6
DNA: TGTGCCAGCAGTACCAGGGGGAACGAGCAGTACTTC
CDR3: CASSTRGNEQYF

J: TRBJ2-1
D: NA
size: NA
V: TRBV6-6
DNA: TGTGCCAGCAGTTACCTCCTACCCACGGATGAGCAGTTCTTC
CDR3: CASSYLLPTDEQFF

J: TRBJ1-5
D: NA
size: NA
V: TRBV19
DNA: TGTGCCAGTAGTATAGGCGATCCGGGGGGCAGGGGGCCCCAGCATTTT
CDR3: CASSIGDPGGRGPQHF